The 13 T cell receptor beta chains in this list originate from one sample, sequenced in a study of lung T cells in sarcoidosis with Löfgren's syndrome. A single record per CDR3 protein comes from TCRdb applying MiXCR to the reads. Among 50,000 to 65,000 distinct CDR3 sequences listed, less than 25% were seen once. Sequencing was done on a sample of CD4+ T cells from PBMCs. The receptors were sampled from a human donor with sarcoidosis (Löfgren's syndrome or another form), or a control subject (not recorded which).

This clonotype was seen more than once but under ten times. The J gene is TRBJ2-1, the V gene TRBV19, with 9 bases that match TRBD2. Losses at the gene ends were 3 bases for V and 0 bases for J; bases not matched to a gene: 0. The CDR3 runs to 15 residues. Germline CDR1 reads LNHDA; CDR2 reads SQIVND (reference sequence). The CDR3 DNA follows: TGTGCCAGTAGTATTAGCGGGAGCTCCTACAATGAGCAGTTCTTC. Encoded protein: CASSISGSSYNEQFF.

This chain uses TRBV6-6 with TRBJ1-1; possible D gene TRBD1, 6 bases. CDR3 size: 15 residues. Germline V lookup: CDR1 MNHNY, CDR2 SVGAGI (reference sequence). The CDR3 region is CERSNSEGGRAEAFF. DNA for the CDR3: TGTGAAAGAAGTAACTCGGAAGGGGGGCGCGCTGAAGCTTTCTTT.

This clonotype appeared many times. The V gene is TRBV12-3 or TRBV12-4, the J gene TRBJ2-1; D ambiguous. This CDR3 region has 11 residues. V lost 5 bases, J lost 12 bases, and 11 bases lay in between. The CDR3 DNA reads TGTGCCAGCAGTCCCGCCCAACTGCAGTTCTTC. This codes for CASSPAQLQFF.

This clonotype turned up a few times. The genes are TRBV5-1 and TRBJ2-7; a possible D gene is TRBD1 (6 bases). Trimming left V 3 bases short and J 0 bases short, with 19 bases between. The CDR3 runs to 17 residues. Germline V gives CDR1 SGHRS, CDR2 YFSETQ. CDR3 DNA: TGCGCCAGCAGCTGGGGGACACGGTCAGACAGCTCCTACGAGCAGTACGTC. Translation: CASSWGTRSDSSYEQYV.

There are a few counts of this clonotype. V gene TRBV29-1 combines with J gene TRBJ2-5, with a weak D call TRBD2 (6 bases). The V and J ends lost 5 bases and 2 bases respectively, with 15 bases between them. This CDR3 spans 14 amino acids. The germline gives CDR1 SQVTM, CDR2 ANQGSEA. DNA of the CDR3: TGCAGCGTTCAGAGCAGACTAGTGCAAGAGACCCAGTACTTC. Translating gives CSVQSRLVQETQYF.

This clonotype was found many times. The genes are TRBV20-1 and TRBJ1-2, with D hard to call. Trimming took 7 bases from V and 8 from J, leaving 17 bases between them. The CDR3 is 12 residues long. CDR1 is DFQATT, CDR2 SNEGSKA, per germline (reference sequence). The CDR3 DNA reads TGCAGTGTTACCCTACGTTCGGAGGGCTACACCTTC. Encoded protein: CSVTLRSEGYTF.

This clonotype has ten or more counts. V gene TRBV7-8 combines with J gene TRBJ1-1; 8 positions match TRBD1. This CDR3 spans 15 amino acids. V lost 0 bases and J lost 1; bases outside the gene matches: 1. The germline gives CDR1 SGHVS, CDR2 FQNEAQ. CDR3 sequence (DNA): TGTGCCAGCAGCTTAGCGGACAGGGCGAACACTGAAGCTTTCTTT. As protein: CASSLADRANTEAFF.

This chain joins TRBV5-1 and TRBJ2-3, with TRBD1 matching over 7 bases. Looked up from germline, CDR1 is SGHRS and CDR2 is YFSETQ. The CDR3 sequence is 16 residues long. With V trimmed by 4 bases and J by 2 bases, 10 bases remained unmatched. CDR3 sequence: CASSPRAGGTTDTQYF. CDR3 sequence (DNA): TGCGCCAGCAGCCCTCGGGCAGGGGGTACCACAGATACGCAGTATTTT.

This clonotype was recorded many times. V gene TRBV20-1 combines with J gene TRBJ1-4; D not certain. The CDR3 totals 12 residues. Trimming stripped 3 bases from V and 7 bases from J, with 9 bases between. From germline, CDR1 is DFQATT and CDR2 SNEGSKA (reference sequence). The chain's CDR3 is CSASQGSEKLFF. DNA for the CDR3: TGCAGTGCTAGTCAAGGGTCTGAAAAACTGTTTTTT.

This clonotype was observed at least ten times. V usage is TRBV20-1 and J usage is TRBJ2-7; D unresolved. The V gene lost 3 bases and the J gene lost 0 bases, with 6 bases spanning the gap. Germline V gene sequence: CDR1 DFQATT, CDR2 SNEGSKA (reference sequence). The CDR3 sequence is 12 residues long. The DNA of the CDR3 is TGCAGTGCTAGTGAGAGCTCCTACGAGCAGTACTTC. Translating it yields CSASESSYEQYF.

This clonotype was seen a few times. The chain joins TRBV3-1 to TRBJ1-5; D is unclear. CDR1 and CDR2 (germline): LGHDT, YNNKEL (reference sequence). Trimming cost V 2 bases and J 9 bases, with 8 bases left between them. The CDR3 runs to 12 residues. In DNA, the CDR3 is TGTGCCAGCAGCCAACGCGACGGGCCCCAGCATTTT. Amino acids: CASSQRDGPQHF.

This clonotype has only a few counts. J is TRBJ1-5 and V is TRBV5-1; D is uncertain. Germline CDR1 and CDR2: SGHRS and YFSETQ. CDR3 length: 14 residues. The germline V and J ends were trimmed by 3 bases and 0 bases, with 7 bases remaining between them. CDR3 DNA: TGCGCCAGCAGCTCGGACGGTAGCAATCAGCCCCAGCATTTT. It translates to CASSSDGSNQPQHF.

The gene calls are TRBV6-2 or TRBV6-3 and TRBJ2-7; D uncertain. Germline CDR1 is MNHEY and CDR2 is SVGEGT. Trimming removed 2 bases at V and 1 base at J, with 9 bases between. This CDR3 contains 14 residues. CDR3 in DNA: TGTGCCAGCAGTTACGCCGTAAGTTCCTACGAGCAGTACTTC. It yields the protein CASSYAVSSYEQYF.